This T cell receptor (beta chain) was identified in a study of T cells in localized non-small cell lung cancer. Study-level findings and limits: Higher T cell density in the blood was associated with longer overall survival, whereas higher adjacent-lung clonality associated with shorter survival. Adjacent lung had a median approximately 57 of the 100 largest tumor clones. Tumor trailed uninvolved adjacent lung in T cell clonality, which peaked there. Since sequencing was restricted to only one region of the tumor, intratumor heterogeneity remains a possibility.

Assay: immunoSEQ multiplex PCR; the TCRdb copy retains only in-frame clones and omits some. The data show 25,000 to 30,000 clones, approximately 90% seen once. Notes on this clone: The antigen is not known.

V lost 5 bases and J lost 6, with 8 bases in between. Per the germline V gene, CDR1 is SQVTM and CDR2 is ANQGSEA. The CDR3 is 11 residues long. The chain has TRBV29-1 and TRBJ2-4, with a weak D call TRBD1 (6 bases). The receptor was isolated from a woman aged 18-55 years with stage I lung adenocarcinoma. This specimen was peripheral blood, taken before any cancer treatment. CDR3 in DNA: TGCAGCGTTCGACAGGTAAACATTCAGTACTTC. Translation: CSVRQVNIQYF. The complete variable domain, with remaining parts taken from reference TRBV29-1 and TRBJ2-4, reads SAVISQKPSRDICQRGTSLTIQCQVDSQVTMMFWYRQQPGQSLTLIATANQGSEATYESGFVIDKFPISRPNLTFSTLTVSNMSPEDSSIYLCSVRQVNIQYFGAGTRLSVL.